Listed below are T cell receptor beta chains from one sample, sequenced in a study of blood T cells in healthy people across ages. TCRdb redid the calling of the 5' RACE reads with MiXCR, one entry per CDR3 protein. Of about 1,400,000 distinct CDR3 sequences listed, approximately 42% are singletons. The specimen sequenced was blood. The receptors shown here come from a woman aged 18-35 years in good health. The CDR3 runs from the conserved cysteine through the conserved F or W. The order of the fields is D gene, clone size, J gene, V gene, CDR3 DNA, CDR3 protein. A D gene is named only where the DNA matches it firmly. For some rows the clone size is stated as once, few or many, or as a class when expanded; others skip it.

>TRBD1|.|TRBJ1-2|TRBV15
TGTGCCACCCTGGGACAGGGGGCGTATGGCTACACCTTC
CATLGQGAYGYTF
>.|.|TRBJ2-3|TRBV4-1
TGCGCCAGCAGCCAAGATCCGGGGGAGACCACAGATACGCAGTATTTT
CASSQDPGETTDTQYF
>.|few|TRBJ2-7|TRBV21-1
TGTGCCAGCAGCAAAGTACCCTACGAGCAGTACTTC
CASSKVPYEQYF
>.|.|TRBJ2-1|TRBV28
TGTGCCAGCAGTTTATGGCGGATCTACAATGAGCAGTTCTTC
CASSLWRIYNEQFF
>.|.|TRBJ1-2|TRBV30
TGTGCCTGGAGTCCCACACCGAACTATGGCTACACCTTC
CAWSPTPNYGYTF
>.|.|TRBJ2-6|TRBV6-1
TGTGCCAGCTGGGGAGCGAGAGCACGAGGGGGATTAGGTGGGGCCAACGTCCTGACTTTC
CASWGARARGGLGGANVLTF
>.|once|TRBJ2-6|TRBV6-5
TGTGCCAGCAGTTCACATGGGGGGGGCAAAGGGGCCAACGTCCTGACTTTC
CASSSHGGGKGANVLTF
>.|.|TRBJ2-3|TRBV15
TGTGCCACCAGCAGAGTCCCGGGAATTGATACGCAGTATTTT
CATSRVPGIDTQYF
>TRBD2|.|TRBJ2-7|TRBV10-3
TGTGCCATCAAGACTAGCGTTGGGTCCTACGAGCAGTACTTC
CAIKTSVGSYEQYF
>TRBD2|.|TRBJ2-1|TRBV3-1
TGTGCCAGCAGCCCTGGGGTGACTAGCCGAATTGTGATGTTCTTC
CASSPGVTSRIVMFF
>.|.|TRBJ1-2|TRBV27
TGTGCCAGCAAGCCCGGGAACGGTGGCTACACCTTC
CASKPGNGGYTF
>TRBD1|.|TRBJ1-1|TRBV10-3
TGTGCCATCAGTGAGTCCAGGGGGCGCGACGCTTTCTTT
CAISESRGRDAFF
>TRBD2|few|TRBJ2-1|TRBV4-2
TGTGCCAGCAGCCAAGGCATAGCGGGGGGGCAGGATGAGCAGTTCTTC
CASSQGIAGGQDEQFF
>TRBD1|.|TRBJ1-1|TRBV6-5
TGTGCCAGCAGTCGCGGGGGACAGGGTGACACTGAAGCTTTCTTT
CASSRGGQGDTEAFF
>.|.|TRBJ2-3|TRBV4-1
TGCGCCAGCAGCCAACTAGCGTTGGGGTGGGTTAGTACGCAGTATTTT
CASSQLALGWVSTQYF
>.|.|TRBJ2-7|TRBV5-1
TGCGCCAGCGCCCGGGACACCGGCTACGAGCAGTACTTC
CASARDTGYEQYF
>TRBD2|few|TRBJ2-5|TRBV5-1
TGCGCCAGCAGCTTGGTACCCGGGACTAGCGGCCAAGAGACCCAGTACTTC
CASSLVPGTSGQETQYF
>.|.|TRBJ1-5|TRBV7-9
TGTGCCAGCAGCTTAGAGCGGGGAAGGCAGCCCCAGCATTTT
CASSLERGRQPQHF
>.|.|TRBJ1-2|TRBV2
TGTGCCAGCAGTGAATCCGACAGACACTACACCTTC
CASSESDRHYTF
>.|.|TRBJ1-1|TRBV15
TGTGCCACCAGCAGGGAGATCGGGGGTTCCCTTACTGGGACTGAAGCTTTCTTT
CATSREIGGSLTGTEAFF
>.|.|TRBJ2-7|TRBV20-1
TGCAGTGCTAGAGATGTGGCAAAACCCTACGAGCAGTACTTC
CSARDVAKPYEQYF
>TRBD1|.|TRBJ1-1|TRBV27
TGTGCCAGCAGTGAGGACAGGGTGGTCAACACTGAAGCTTTCTTT
CASSEDRVVNTEAFF
>.|.|TRBJ2-7|TRBV12-3/TRBV12-4
TGTGCCTGCAGTCAGATGGGAGTCTACGAGCAGTACTTC
CACSQMGVYEQYF
>.|.|TRBJ2-7|TRBV20-1
TGCAGTGCCAGGTCGACCGAATGCTCCTACGAGCAGTACTTC
CSARSTECSYEQYF
>TRBD2|few|TRBJ2-3|TRBV14
TGTGCCAGCAGCAGAACTAGCGGGGTTATCCCAGATACGCAGTATTTT
CASSRTSGVIPDTQYF
>.|.|TRBJ1-1|TRBV10-3
TGTGCCATCAGACTCACCCCGAACACTGAAGCTTTCTTT
CAIRLTPNTEAFF
>.|few|TRBJ2-3|TRBV20-1
TGCAGTGCACGAGGGGACGCTAAAAACACAGATACGCAGTATTTT
CSARGDAKNTDTQYF
>TRBD1|few|TRBJ2-3|TRBV4-2
TGTGCCAGCAGCCAAGAGCTCGCACAGGGGGCTGGCACAGATACGCAGTATTTT
CASSQELAQGAGTDTQYF